The 8 T cell receptor beta chains listed next were all sequenced from one sample in a study of prognosis after radiotherapy for stage I lung cancer. Amplification of TCR beta CDR3 from genomic DNA used two-round multiplex PCR. Amplification during the initial PCR round employed primers specific to each TRBV and TRBJ gene. MiXCR, run by TCRdb on the multiplex PCR reads, gives a single entry per CDR3 protein. The sample gives over 14,000 distinct CDR3 sequences, 55% to 70% of which show up once; approximately 27% is in the top ten. This sample comprised PBMCs, obtained before or after stereotactic body radiation therapy (not recorded which). The receptors shown here come from a donor aged 50 or older with non-small cell lung cancer.

The chain carries TRBV20-1 and TRBJ2-2, with D perhaps assigned TRBD1 or TRBD2 (6 bases each). Germline V gene lookup returns CDR1 DFQATT and CDR2 SNEGSKA (reference sequence). V gave up 1 base and J gave up 3 bases, with 9 bases separating them. CDR3 size: 14 residues. In DNA form, the CDR3 reads TGCAGTGCTAGAGGGGGGGCGGACACCGGGGAGCTGTTTTTT. Translating gives CSARGGADTGELFF.

The chain couples TRBV20-1 to TRBJ2-2; D unclear. Germline V CDR1 and CDR2: DFQATT, SNEGSKA (reference sequence). Trimming took off 6 bases at V and 2 bases at J, with 10 bases between the two ends. The CDR3 loop spans 13 amino acids. The CDR3 sequence is CSARKHNTGELFF. The CDR3 DNA sequence: TGCAGTGCCCGTAAACATAACACCGGGGAGCTGTTTTTT.

This clonotype was picked up many times. The CDR3 loop reads CASSPTRDGLLYF. For the CDR3, the DNA is TGTGCCAGCAGCCCAACGAGGGACGGTCTTTTGTACTTC. The rearrangement links TRBV7-3 to TRBJ2-5; D is perhaps TRBD1 or TRBD2 (5 bases each). There are 13 residues in the CDR3. The V end was cut by 5 bases, the J end by 13 bases, with 20 bases between. Per germline, CDR1 SGHTA and CDR2 FQGTGA.

A word on this clonotype: An end of the junction differs from the germline gene, which may be a read error. The gene calls are TRBV7-8 and TRBJ2-2; possibly TRBD1 or TRBD2 for D (6 bases each). The CDR3 is 16 amino acids. Germline loops: CDR1 SGHVS, CDR2 FQNEAQ. Here the CDR3 reads CASSCTGGLNTVELFF. In DNA, the CDR3 is TGTGCCAGCAGCTGCACTGGGGGGCTGAACACCGTGGAGCTGTTTTTT.

This clonotype is judged medium-sized. The rearrangement uses TRBV28 and TRBJ1-6, with 8 bases fitting TRBD1. CDR3 length: 19 amino acids. Germline CDR1 reads MDHEN; CDR2 reads SYDVKM. The V segment lost 6 bases and the J segment 3 bases; nucleotides outside the gene matches: 16. CDR3 nucleotides: TGTGCCAGCAGAACGACAGGGGACCGAAACGACTACTATAATTCACCCCTCCACTTT. This encodes CASRTTGDRNDYYNSPLHF. The full variable domain, rest sourced from reference TRBV28 and TRBJ1-6, is DVKVTQSSRYLVKRTGEKVFLECVQDMDHENMFWYRQDPGLGLRLIYFSYDVKMKEKGDIPEGYSVSREKKERFSLILESASTNQTSMYLCASRTTGDRNDYYNSPLHFGNGTRLTVT.

By share, this clonotype counts as medium-sized. The genes are TRBV11-3 and TRBJ2-1, with D perhaps assigned TRBD1 or TRBD2 (7 bases each). The V gene's germline CDR1 is SGHNT and CDR2 YENEEA. V lost 5 bases and J lost 6, with 20 bases in between. CDR3 length: 16 residues. The CDR3 protein is CASSLEDREGVNEQFF. The DNA for the CDR3 is TGTGCCAGCAGCCTCGAAGACAGGGAGGGGGTCAATGAGCAGTTCTTC.

This rearrangement joins TRBV5-1 to TRBJ2-3; TRBD2 agrees at 10 bases. J was trimmed by 7 bases and V by 0 bases; bases with no gene match: 8. Germline assignment: CDR1 SGHRS and CDR2 YFSETQ. The CDR3 spans 16 residues. DNA of the CDR3: TGCGCCAGCAGCTTGGTCCCAGCGGGAGGGAGGAATACGCAGTATTTT. Protein product: CASSLVPAGGRNTQYF. Drawing the rest from reference TRBV5-1 and TRBJ2-3, the complete variable domain is KAGVTQTPRYLIKTRGQQVTLSCSPISGHRSVSWYQQTPGQGLQFLFEYFSETQRNKGNFPGRFSGRQFSNSRSEMNVSTLELGDSALYLCASSLVPAGGRNTQYFGPGTRLTVL.

As for this clonotype: At one of its ends the junction is not consistent with the germline gene, which may arise from a read error. The chain recombines TRBV19 with TRBJ1-5; 7 bases align to TRBD1. Germline V CDR1 and CDR2: LNHDA, SQIVND (reference sequence). CDR3 length equals 13 residues. The CDR3 nucleotides are TGTGCCATTAGTAGGGACAGAGATCAGCCCCAGCATTTT. This sequence encodes CAISRDRDQPQHF.